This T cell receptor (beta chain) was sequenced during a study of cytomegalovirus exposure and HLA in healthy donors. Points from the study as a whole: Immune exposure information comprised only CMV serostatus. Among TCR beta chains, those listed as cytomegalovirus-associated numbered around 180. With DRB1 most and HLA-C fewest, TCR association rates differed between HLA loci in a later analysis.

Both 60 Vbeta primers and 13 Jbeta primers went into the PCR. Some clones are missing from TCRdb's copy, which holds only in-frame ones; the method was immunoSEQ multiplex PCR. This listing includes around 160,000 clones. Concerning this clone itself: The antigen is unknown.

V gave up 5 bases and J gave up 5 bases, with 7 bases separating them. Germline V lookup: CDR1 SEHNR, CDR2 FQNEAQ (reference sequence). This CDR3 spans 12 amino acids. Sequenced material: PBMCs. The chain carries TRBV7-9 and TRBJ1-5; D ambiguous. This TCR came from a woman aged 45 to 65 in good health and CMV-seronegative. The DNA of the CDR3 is TGTGCCAGCAGCCCGCGAGATCAGCCCCAGCATTTT. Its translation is CASSPRDQPQHF.